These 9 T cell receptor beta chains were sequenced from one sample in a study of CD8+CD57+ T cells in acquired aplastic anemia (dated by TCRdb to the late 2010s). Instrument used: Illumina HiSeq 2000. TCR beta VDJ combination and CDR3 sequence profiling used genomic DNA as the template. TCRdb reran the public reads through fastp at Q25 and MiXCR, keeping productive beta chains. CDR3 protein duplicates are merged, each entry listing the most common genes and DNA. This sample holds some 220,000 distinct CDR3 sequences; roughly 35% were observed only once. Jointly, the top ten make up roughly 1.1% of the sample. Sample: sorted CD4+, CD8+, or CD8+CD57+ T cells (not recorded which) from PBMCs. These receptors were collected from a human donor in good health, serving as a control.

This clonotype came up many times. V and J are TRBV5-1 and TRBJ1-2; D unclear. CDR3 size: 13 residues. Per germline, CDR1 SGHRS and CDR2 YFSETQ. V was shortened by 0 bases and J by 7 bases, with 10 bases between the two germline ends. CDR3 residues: CASSLEGFGGYTF. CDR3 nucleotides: TGCGCCAGCAGCTTGGAGGGCTTCGGTGGCTACACCTTC.

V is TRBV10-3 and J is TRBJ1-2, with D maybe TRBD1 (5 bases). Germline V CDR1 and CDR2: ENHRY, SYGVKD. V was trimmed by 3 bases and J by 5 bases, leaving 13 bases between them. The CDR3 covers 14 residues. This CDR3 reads CAISDRDGWYGYTF. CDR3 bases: TGTGCCATCAGTGACAGGGATGGGTGGTATGGCTACACCTTC.

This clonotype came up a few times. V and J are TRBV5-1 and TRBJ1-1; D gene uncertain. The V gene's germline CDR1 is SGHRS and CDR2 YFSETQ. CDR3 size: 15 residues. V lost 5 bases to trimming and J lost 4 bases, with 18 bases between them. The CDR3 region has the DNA TGCGCCAGCAGGACCCCTTACACAGTACCCACTGAAGCTTTCTTT. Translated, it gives CASRTPYTVPTEAFF.

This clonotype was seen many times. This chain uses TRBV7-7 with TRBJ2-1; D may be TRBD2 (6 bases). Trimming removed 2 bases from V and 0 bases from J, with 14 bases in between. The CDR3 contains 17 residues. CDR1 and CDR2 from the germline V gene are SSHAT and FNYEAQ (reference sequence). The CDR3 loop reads CASSLYPAGSSYNEQFF. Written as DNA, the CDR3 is TGTGCCAGCAGCTTATACCCGGCGGGGAGCTCCTACAATGAGCAGTTCTTC.

CDR3 nucleotide sequence: TGTGCCAGCAGCCGTTATTCTAGCGGGAGGTACGAGCAGTACTTC. It specifies CASSRYSSGRYEQYF. J is TRBJ2-7 and V is TRBV6-1, with 11 bases aligning to TRBD2. Germline V lookup: CDR1 MNHNS, CDR2 SASEGT. The CDR3 covers 15 residues. Trimming at V came to 6 bases and at J to 4 bases, leaving 8 bases not matched to a gene.

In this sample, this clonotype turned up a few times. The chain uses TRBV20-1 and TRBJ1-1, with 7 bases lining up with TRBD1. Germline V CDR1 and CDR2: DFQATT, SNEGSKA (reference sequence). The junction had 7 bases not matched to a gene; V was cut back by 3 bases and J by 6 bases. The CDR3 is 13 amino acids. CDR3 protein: CSASRGLGAEAFF. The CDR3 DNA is TGCAGTGCTAGTAGGGGGCTAGGAGCTGAAGCTTTCTTT.

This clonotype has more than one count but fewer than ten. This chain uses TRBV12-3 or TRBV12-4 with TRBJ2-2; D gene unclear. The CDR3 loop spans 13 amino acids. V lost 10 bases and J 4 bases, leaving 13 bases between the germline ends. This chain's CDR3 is CAIRKSGTGELFF. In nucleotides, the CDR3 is TGTGCCATACGGAAATCGGGCACCGGGGAGCTGTTTTTT.

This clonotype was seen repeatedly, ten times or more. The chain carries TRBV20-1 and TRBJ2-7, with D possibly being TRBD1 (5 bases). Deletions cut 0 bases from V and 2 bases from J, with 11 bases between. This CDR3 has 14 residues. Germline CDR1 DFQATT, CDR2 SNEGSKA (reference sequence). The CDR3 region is CSARDGRGTYEQYF. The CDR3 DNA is TGCAGTGCTAGAGATGGAAGGGGCACCTACGAGCAGTACTTC.

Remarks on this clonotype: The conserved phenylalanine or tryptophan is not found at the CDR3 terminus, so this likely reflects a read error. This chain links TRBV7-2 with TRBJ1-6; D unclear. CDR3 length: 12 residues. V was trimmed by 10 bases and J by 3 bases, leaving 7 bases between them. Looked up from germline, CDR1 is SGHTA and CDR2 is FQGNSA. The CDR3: CATWDYNSPLHL. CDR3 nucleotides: TGTGCCACTTGGGACTATAATTCACCCCTCCACCTT.